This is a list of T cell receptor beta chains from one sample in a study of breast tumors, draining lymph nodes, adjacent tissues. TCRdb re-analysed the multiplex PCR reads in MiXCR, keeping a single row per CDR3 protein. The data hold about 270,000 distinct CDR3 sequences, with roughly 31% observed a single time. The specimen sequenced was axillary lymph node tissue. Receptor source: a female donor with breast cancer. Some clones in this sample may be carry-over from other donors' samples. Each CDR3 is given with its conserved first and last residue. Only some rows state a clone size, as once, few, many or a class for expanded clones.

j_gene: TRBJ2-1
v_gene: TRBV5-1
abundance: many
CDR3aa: CASSLLPGPYNEQFF

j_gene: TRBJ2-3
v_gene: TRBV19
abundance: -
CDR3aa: CADSVPSGAGGTDTQYF

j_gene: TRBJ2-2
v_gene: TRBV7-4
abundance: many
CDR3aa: CASSFEISVGTGDTGELFF

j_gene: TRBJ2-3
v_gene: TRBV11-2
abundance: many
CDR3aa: CASSLGSRGSDTQYF

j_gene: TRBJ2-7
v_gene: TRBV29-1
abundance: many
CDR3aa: CSVEVGRSYEQYF

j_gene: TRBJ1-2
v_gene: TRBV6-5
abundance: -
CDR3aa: CASSHSVGPRYGYTF

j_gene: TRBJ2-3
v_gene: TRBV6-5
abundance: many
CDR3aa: CASSQRSGTDTQYF

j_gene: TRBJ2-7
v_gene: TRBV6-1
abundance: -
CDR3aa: CASSENTYGSYEQYF

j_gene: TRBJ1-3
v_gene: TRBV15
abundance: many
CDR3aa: CATSSPLRNTIYF

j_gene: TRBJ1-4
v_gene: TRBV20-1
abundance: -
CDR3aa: CSARRTARSKNEKLFF

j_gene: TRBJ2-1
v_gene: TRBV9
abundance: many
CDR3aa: CASSVGPGTSGRSSYNEQFF

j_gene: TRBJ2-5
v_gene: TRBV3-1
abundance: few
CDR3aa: CASSHTDRGQETQYF

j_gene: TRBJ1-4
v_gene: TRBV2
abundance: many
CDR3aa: CASTLGRTNEKLFF

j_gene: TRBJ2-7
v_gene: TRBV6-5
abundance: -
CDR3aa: CASSRQGQGWDEQCF

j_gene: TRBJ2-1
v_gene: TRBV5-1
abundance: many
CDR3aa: CASSLGTGHPNEQFF

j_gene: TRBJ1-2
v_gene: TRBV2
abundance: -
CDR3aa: CASRTGGEYGYTF

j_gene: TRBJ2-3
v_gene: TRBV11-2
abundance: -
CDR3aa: CASSSGGFRADTQYF

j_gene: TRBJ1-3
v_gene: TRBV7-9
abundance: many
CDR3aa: CASSPDVGAGNTIYF

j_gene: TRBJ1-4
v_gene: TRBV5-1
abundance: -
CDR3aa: CASSLAGGVEKLFF

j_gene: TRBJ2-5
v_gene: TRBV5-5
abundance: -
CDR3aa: CASSLGAAPRETQYF

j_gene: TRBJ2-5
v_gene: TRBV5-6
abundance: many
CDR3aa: CASSLVPAGYQETQYF

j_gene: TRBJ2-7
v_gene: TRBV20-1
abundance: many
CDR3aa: CSAGGTPPYEQYF

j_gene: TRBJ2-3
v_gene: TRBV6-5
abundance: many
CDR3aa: CASSRGGDTQYF

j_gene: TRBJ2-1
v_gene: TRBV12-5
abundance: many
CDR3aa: CASGVGPGWNEQFF

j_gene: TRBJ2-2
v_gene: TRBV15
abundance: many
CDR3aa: CATSRDRQRAGELFF

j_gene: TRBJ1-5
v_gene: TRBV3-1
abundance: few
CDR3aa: CASSQGTGRNQPQHF

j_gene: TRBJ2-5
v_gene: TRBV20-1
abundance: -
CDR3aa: CSARAGTSGSQETQYF

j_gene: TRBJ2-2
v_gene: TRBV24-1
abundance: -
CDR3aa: CATSSFSGDTGELFF

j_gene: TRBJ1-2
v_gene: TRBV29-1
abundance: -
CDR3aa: CSAVGRTGGVLGYTF

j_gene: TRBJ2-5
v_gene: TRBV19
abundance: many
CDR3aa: CASSITVQQETQYF

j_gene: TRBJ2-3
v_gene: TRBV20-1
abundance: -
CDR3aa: CSAGGDTQYF

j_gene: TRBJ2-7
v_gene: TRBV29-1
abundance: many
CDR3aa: CSVSAGLRDEQYF

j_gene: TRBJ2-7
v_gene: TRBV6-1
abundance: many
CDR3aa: CAGRRQGNEQYF

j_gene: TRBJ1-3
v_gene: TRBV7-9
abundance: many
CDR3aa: CASRFGGVSSGNTIYF

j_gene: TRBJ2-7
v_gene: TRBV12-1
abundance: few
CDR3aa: CASSFGQGSSYEQYF

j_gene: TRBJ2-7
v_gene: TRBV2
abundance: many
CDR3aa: CASSALAGEIDEQYF

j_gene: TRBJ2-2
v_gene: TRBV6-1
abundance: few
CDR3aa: CASSEYNTGELFF